This T cell receptor (beta chain) originates from a study of long-term antiretroviral therapy in people with HIV. Whole-study results and caveats: Subsequent to ART, diversity was augmented yet persisted below that of transplant donor controls.

Sequencing relied on immunoSEQ assay v3.0, run at survey level. The method was immunoSEQ multiplex PCR; TCRdb's version includes in-frame clones alone and lacks a portion of them. Of over 40,000 clones in the sample, nearly 95% were seen once. Specimens retained about 0.95-11 million cryopreserved PBMC preceding DNA extraction. V shed 5 bases and J 0 bases; nucleotides not matched to a gene: 7. Germline loops: CDR1 SGHNT, CDR2 YENEEA. The CDR3 runs 16 residues. As concerns this clone: Its specificity is unknown.

Source: unsorted PBMCs, taken 3.7 years after starting antiretroviral therapy. The chain joins TRBV11-3 to TRBJ1-3; TRBD1 matches 7 bases. This TCR was sampled from a woman aged 50 to 60 with HIV. DNA for the CDR3: TGTGCCAGCAGCCGCGGAGGGGGCGACTCTGGAAACACCATATATTTT. It is translated as CASSRGGGDSGNTIYF.